The 22 T cell receptor beta chains in this list originate from one sample, sequenced in a study of T cell repertoires in cytomegalovirus infection. Their antigens remain unidentified. Each CDR3 protein gets one entry after TCRdb re-called the reads with MiXCR. The profile shows 900,000 to 950,000 distinct CDR3 sequences, roughly 30% of them singletons. Sequenced here: cultured CD8+ T cells from PBMCs, sampled from culture after CMV antigen stimulation. The receptor source for this set is a human donor in good health (CMV status not recorded). Some clones in this sample may be carry-over from other donors' samples.

This chain connects TRBV12-3 or TRBV12-4 to TRBJ2-1; D gene unclear. Trimming shortened V by 3 bases and J by 9 bases, and 6 bases separated the two germline ends. CDR3 length: 11 residues. The CDR3, as DNA: TGTGCCAGCAGTTTTGGTATTGAGCAGTTCTTC. This gives the protein CASSFGIEQFF.

The V call is TRBV6-2 or TRBV6-3, the J call TRBJ2-2, with D possibly called TRBD1 or TRBD2 (6 bases each). V was trimmed by 9 bases and J by 6 bases, leaving 20 bases between them. Germline V gene lookup returns CDR1 MNHEY and CDR2 SVGEGT. This CDR3 contains 15 residues. The CDR3 region has the DNA TGTGCCAGTGCCGAGATGGGGGGCAGCGCCGGGGAGCTGTTTTTT. Translating gives CASAEMGGSAGELFF.

This clonotype showed up just a few times. The gene calls are TRBV6-6 and TRBJ2-3; 7 bases fit TRBD2. Trimming removed 7 bases from V and 5 bases from J; junction bases left unmatched: 9. The CDR3 consists of 14 residues. Germline V gene data show CDR1 as MNHNY and CDR2 as SVGAGI (reference sequence). The CDR3 DNA reads TGTGCCAGCATTACCGGACCGGGGGGAGATACGCAGTATTTT. The encoded protein is CASITGPGGDTQYF.

The chain employs TRBV6-1 and TRBJ2-5; D might be TRBD2 (5 bases). CDR3 length equals 12 residues. From germline, CDR1 is MNHNS and CDR2 SASEGT. V shed 6 bases and J shed 9 bases, with 14 bases lying between them. The CDR3 nucleotides are TGTGCCAGCAGGGCCCCGGGGAATGCCCAGTACTTC. Its protein product is CASRAPGNAQYF.

This clonotype was seen many times. This CDR3 is CASSFEGGDTRSYNSPLHF. CDR3 coding DNA: TGTGCCAGCAGCTTCGAAGGGGGGGACACCCGCTCCTATAATTCACCCCTCCACTTT. This sequence joins TRBV11-2 and TRBJ1-6, with D perhaps matching TRBD1 (6 bases). Trimming shortened V by 3 bases and J by 0 bases, and 18 bases separated the two germline ends. The CDR3 covers 19 residues. Germline V lookup: CDR1 SGHAT, CDR2 FQNNGV.

J is TRBJ1-1 and V is TRBV7-4, with unresolved D. CDR1 SGHVT and CDR2 SQSDAQ come from the germline V gene. Trimming took off 3 bases at V and 8 bases at J, with 7 bases between the two ends. The CDR3 is 11 residues long. Here the CDR3 reads CASSFSEEAFF. CDR3 DNA: TGTGCCAGCAGCTTCTCAGAAGAAGCTTTCTTT. Combining the CDR3 with reference TRBV7-4 and TRBJ1-1 gives the whole variable domain GAGVSQSPRYKVAKRGRDVALRCDSISGHVTLYWYRQTLGQGSEVLTYSQSDAQRDKSGRPSGRFSAERPERSVSTLKIQRTEQGDSAVYLCASSFSEEAFFGQGTRLTVV.

The chain combines TRBV7-6 with TRBJ1-1; D unresolved. Germline values: CDR1 SGHVS, CDR2 FNYEAQ. V was clipped by 1 base and J by 2 bases, with 11 bases between them. The CDR3 runs to 15 residues. CDR3 DNA: TGTGCCAGCAGCTTAGAAGCCAATTTAAACACTGAAGCTTTCTTT. Translated, it gives CASSLEANLNTEAFF.

The chain is built from TRBV27 and TRBJ2-1; no clear D gene. This CDR3 has 16 amino acids. Germline V gene data show CDR1 as MNHEY and CDR2 as SMNVEV (reference sequence). The germline V and J ends were trimmed by 5 bases and 2 bases, with 16 bases remaining between them. The CDR3 loop reads CASSPSQRTPYNEQFF. The CDR3 DNA reads TGTGCCAGCAGTCCCTCCCAACGAACTCCCTACAATGAGCAGTTCTTC.

This clonotype came up many times. The chain employs TRBV6-2 or TRBV6-3 and TRBJ2-6; D not certain. The germline gives CDR1 MNHEY, CDR2 SVGEGT. This CDR3 has 14 residues. Trimming removed 2 bases at V and 0 bases at J, with 2 bases between. CDR3 region: CASSYSSGANVLTF. CDR3 nucleotide sequence: TGTGCCAGCAGTTACAGCTCTGGGGCCAACGTCCTGACTTTC.

With regard to this clonotype: At one end, the junction sequence differs from germline, possibly due to a read error. The J gene is TRBJ2-2, the V gene TRBV14; no clear D. The V gene's germline CDR1 is SGHDN and CDR2 FVKESK. This CDR3 region has 14 residues. This CDR3 is CASSQGSKTGELFF. The CDR3 bases are TGTGCCAGCAGCCAAGGGTCGAAGACCGGGGAGCTGTTTTTT.

The rearrangement joins TRBV7-6 to TRBJ2-3, with TRBD2 matching over 9 bases. The germline V gene encodes CDR1 SGHVS and CDR2 FNYEAQ. CDR3 length: 15 amino acids. J lost 1 base, V lost 4 bases, and 3 bases had no gene match. In DNA form, the CDR3 reads TGTGCCAGCAGCTCTAGCGGGATGGGCACAGATACGCAGTATTTT. As protein: CASSSSGMGTDTQYF.

The J gene is TRBJ1-1, the V gene TRBV6-2 or TRBV6-3; D may be TRBD1 (5 bases). Per germline, CDR1 MNHEY and CDR2 SVGEGT. The CDR3 totals 19 residues. Trimming pared 4 bases from V and 0 bases from J, leaving 24 bases between. CDR3 DNA sequence: TGTGCCAGCAGTTGGGTCCAGGGCCTTACAATGCGGGTGAACACTGAAGCTTTCTTT. It translates to CASSWVQGLTMRVNTEAFF.

This clonotype was seen a handful of times. A read error may produce the germline difference seen at one junction end. CDR3 bases: TGTGCCAGCAGCCAGTTACTAGCGGGGGGGGACAATGAGCAGTTCTTC. Translated: CASSQLLAGGDNEQFF. The genes are TRBV4-1 and TRBJ2-1; 13 bases line up with TRBD2. There are 16 residues in the CDR3. In germline, CDR1 is MGHRA, CDR2 YSYEKL.

The chain has TRBV13 and TRBJ1-1, with D uncertain. Trimming took 4 bases from V and 7 from J, leaving 7 bases between them. This CDR3 spans 11 amino acids. Germline V CDR1 and CDR2: PRHDT, FYEKMQ (reference sequence). In DNA, the CDR3 is TGTGCCAGCAGCTGGGTTGATGAAGCTTTCTTT. Its translation: CASSWVDEAFF.

The chain combines TRBV28 with TRBJ1-5, with D unresolved. The CDR3 runs to 11 residues. In germline, CDR1 is MDHEN, CDR2 SYDVKM. V dropped 3 bases and J dropped 8 bases, with 5 bases sitting between them. The CDR3 spells CASSFSKPQHF. CDR3 in DNA: TGTGCCAGCAGTTTCAGCAAGCCCCAGCATTTT.

CDR3 in amino acids: CASSASGGLNTEAFF. In nucleotides, the CDR3 is TGTGCCAGCAGCGCCTCGGGAGGGCTTAACACTGAAGCTTTCTTT. V gene TRBV9 combines with J gene TRBJ1-1; no firm D call. The CDR3 is 15 residues long. Germline lookup yields CDR1 SGDLS and CDR2 YYNGEE. V was pared by 3 bases and J by 2 bases, with 14 bases between. The full variable domain, completed using reference TRBV9 and TRBJ1-1, is DSGVTQTPKHLITATGQRVTLRCSPRSGDLSVYWYQQSLDQGLQFLIQYYNGEERAKGNILERFSAQQFPDLHSELNLSSLELGDSALYFCASSASGGLNTEAFFGQGTRLTVV.

Note on this clonotype: A much bigger clone sits one base away, suggesting this may be a read error. This CDR3 is CASSLRGRGEETQYF. DNA of the CDR3: TGTGCCAGCAGCTTAAGAGGCAGGGGAGAAGAGACCCAGTACTTC. This sequence joins TRBV7-2 and TRBJ2-5, with D possibly TRBD1 on 6 matching bases. CDR1 SGHTA and CDR2 FQGNSA come from the germline V gene. The CDR3 is 15 amino acids. Between the trimmed V and J ends, which lost 2 bases and 3 bases, there was a span of 13 bases.

This clonotype was seen a handful of times. The gene calls are TRBV12-5 and TRBJ2-3; D perhaps matches TRBD1 (6 bases). The CDR3 has 15 amino acids. Germline CDR1 and CDR2: LGHNT and FRNRAP. The ends were cut back, 4 bases at V and 5 bases at J, with 16 bases in the middle. CDR3 amino acids: CASGSGTFGVDTQYF. Written as DNA, the CDR3 is TGTGCTAGTGGTTCCGGGACATTCGGTGTAGATACGCAGTATTTT.

This clonotype was seen only once. This may arise from a read error, as a much more abundant clone is one base away. Written as DNA, the CDR3 is TGTGCCACCAGTGATTTGAAAAAGGGGATAAACACTGAAGCTTTCTTT. It specifies CATSDLKKGINTEAFF. The rearrangement uses TRBV24-1 and TRBJ1-1; D is possibly TRBD1 (5 bases). Germline lookup yields CDR1 KGHDR and CDR2 SFDVKD. The V gene lost 0 bases and the J gene lost 2 bases, with 12 bases spanning the gap. This CDR3 region has 16 residues.

J is TRBJ2-1 and V is TRBV19, with 9 nucleotides matching TRBD1. V gave up 7 bases and J gave up 8 bases; unmatched junction bases: 12. From germline, CDR1 is LNHDA and CDR2 SQIVND (reference sequence). The CDR3 loop spans 15 amino acids. The CDR3 region is CASNLRRDRDDEQFF. DNA for the CDR3: TGTGCCAGTAATCTACGCCGGGACAGGGATGATGAGCAGTTCTTC.

This clonotype has ten or more counts. The chain joins TRBV7-3 to TRBJ1-1, with D unclear. The germline V gene has CDR1 SGHTA and CDR2 FQGTGA. V was clipped by 3 bases and J by 5 bases, with 10 bases between them. CDR3 size: 13 residues. CDR3 loop: CASSFGPGTEAFF. DNA of the CDR3: TGTGCCAGCAGCTTTGGGCCTGGAACTGAAGCTTTCTTT.

This clonotype was picked up many times. The chain combines TRBV7-6 with TRBJ2-3, with D maybe TRBD2 (6 bases). In germline, CDR1 is SGHVS, CDR2 FNYEAQ. The CDR3 is 15 amino acids. Trimming pared 4 bases from V and 2 bases from J, leaving 13 bases between. The CDR3 DNA sequence: TGTGCCAGCAGCTCCGGAGGGGTGCTCACAGATACGCAGTATTTT. It is translated as CASSSGGVLTDTQYF.